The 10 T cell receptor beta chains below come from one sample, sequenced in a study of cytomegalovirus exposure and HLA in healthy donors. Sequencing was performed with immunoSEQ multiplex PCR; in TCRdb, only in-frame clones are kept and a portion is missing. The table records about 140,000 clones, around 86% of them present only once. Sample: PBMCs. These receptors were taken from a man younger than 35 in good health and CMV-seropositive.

DNA for the CDR3: TGTGCCAGCAGCTTGTCTCCAGTGGATCAGCCCCAGCATTTT. It codes for CASSLSPVDQPQHF. The rearrangement links TRBV5-4 to TRBJ1-5; no reliable D call. The CDR3 spans 14 residues. V gave up 1 base and J gave up 5 bases, with 10 bases separating them. The germline V gene has CDR1 SGHNT and CDR2 YYREEE (reference sequence).

The CDR3 region is CSVRGSSYEQYF. CDR3 coding DNA: TGCAGCGTTAGGGGGAGCTCCTACGAGCAGTACTTC. V and J are TRBV29-1 and TRBJ2-7; a possible D gene is TRBD1 (6 bases). CDR1 SQVTM and CDR2 ANQGSEA come from the germline V gene. This CDR3 contains 12 residues. The ends were cut back, 5 bases at V and 0 bases at J, with 8 bases in the middle.

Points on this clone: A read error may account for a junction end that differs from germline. DNA for the CDR3: TGTGCCTGGAGTCAACCCCGGGACAGGGACTTATTC. Amino acid sequence: CAWSQPRDRDLF. The chain employs TRBV30 and TRBJ2-7, with TRBD1 matching 9 bases. This CDR3 comprises 12 residues. Germline assignment: CDR1 GTSNPN and CDR2 SVGIG (reference sequence).

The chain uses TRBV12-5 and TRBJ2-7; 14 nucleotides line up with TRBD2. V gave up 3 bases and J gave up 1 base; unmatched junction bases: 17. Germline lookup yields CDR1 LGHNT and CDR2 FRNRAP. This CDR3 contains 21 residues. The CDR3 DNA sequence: TGTGCTAGTGGTTTACTCCCTTTCGGACTAGCGGGAGGACCCCCTTCCTACGAGCAGTACTTC. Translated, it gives CASGLLPFGLAGGPPSYEQYF.

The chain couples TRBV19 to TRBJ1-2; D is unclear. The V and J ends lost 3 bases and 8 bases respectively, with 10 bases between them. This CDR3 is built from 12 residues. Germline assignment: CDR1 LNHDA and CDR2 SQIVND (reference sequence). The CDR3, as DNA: TGTGCCAGTAGTATCTCCGGAGTCGGCTACACCTTC. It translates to CASSISGVGYTF.

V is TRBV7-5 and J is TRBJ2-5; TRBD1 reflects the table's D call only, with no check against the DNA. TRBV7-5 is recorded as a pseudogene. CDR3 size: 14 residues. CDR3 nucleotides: TGTGTCAGAAGCCCGCGAGACAGCCGAGAGACCCAGTACTTC. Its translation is CVRSPRDSRETQYF.

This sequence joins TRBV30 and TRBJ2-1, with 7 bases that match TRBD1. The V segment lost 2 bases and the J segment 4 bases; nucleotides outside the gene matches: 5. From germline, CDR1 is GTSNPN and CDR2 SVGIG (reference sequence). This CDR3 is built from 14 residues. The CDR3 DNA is TGTGCCTGGAGTCTATTGACAGGGTACAATGAGCAGTTCTTC. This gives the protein CAWSLLTGYNEQFF.

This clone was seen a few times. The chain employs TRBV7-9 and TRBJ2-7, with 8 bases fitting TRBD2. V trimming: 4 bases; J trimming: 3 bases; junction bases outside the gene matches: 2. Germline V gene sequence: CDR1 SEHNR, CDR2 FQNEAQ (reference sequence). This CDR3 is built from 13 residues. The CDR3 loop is CASSSTSGYEQYF. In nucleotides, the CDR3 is TGTGCCAGCAGCTCCACTAGCGGCTACGAGCAGTACTTC.

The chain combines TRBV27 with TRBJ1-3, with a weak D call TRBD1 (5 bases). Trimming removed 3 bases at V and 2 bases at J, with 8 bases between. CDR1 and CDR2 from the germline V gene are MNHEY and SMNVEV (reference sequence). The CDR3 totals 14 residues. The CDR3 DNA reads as TGTGCCAGCAGTTTCGGGGGTGCTGGAAACACCATATATTTT. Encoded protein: CASSFGGAGNTIYF.

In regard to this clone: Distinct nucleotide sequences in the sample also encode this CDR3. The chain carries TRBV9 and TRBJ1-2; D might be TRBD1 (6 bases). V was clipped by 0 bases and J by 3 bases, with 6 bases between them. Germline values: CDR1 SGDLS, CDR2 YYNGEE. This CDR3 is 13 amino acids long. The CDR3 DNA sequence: TGTGCCAGCAGCGTAGGACAGGACTATGGCTACACCTTC. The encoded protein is CASSVGQDYGYTF.